The 24 T cell receptor beta chains below all came from one sample that was sequenced in a study of blood T cell repertoires in COVID-19. Clones were read by immunoSEQ multiplex PCR, and TCRdb kept only the in-frame ones, dropping some. Altogether more than 65,000 clones are present, roughly 76% being singletons, with the ten largest covering 25% to 30%. The sequenced sample was peripheral blood. These receptors originate from an elderly woman with active or convalescent COVID-19.

This chain uses TRBV14 with TRBJ1-1; a weak D match, TRBD1 (5 bases). The CDR3 runs to 15 residues. Germline assignment: CDR1 SGHDN and CDR2 FVKESK. Trimming pared 3 bases from V and 0 bases from J, leaving 11 bases between. The CDR3 spells CASSQKQGLNTEAFF. CDR3 sequence (DNA): TGTGCCAGCAGCCAGAAGCAGGGATTGAACACTGAAGCTTTCTTT.

This chain links TRBV15 with TRBJ2-3; maybe TRBD2 (6 bases). V lost 1 base and J 6 bases, leaving 17 bases between the germline ends. From germline, CDR1 is LNHNV and CDR2 YYDKDF (reference sequence). The CDR3 has 16 residues. The CDR3 DNA reads as TGTGCCACCAGCAGAGGGAGGGGACTCTTAATGGATACGCAGTATTTT. Translation gives CATSRGRGLLMDTQYF.

The rearrangement links TRBV12-5 to TRBJ2-1; 9 bases line up with TRBD1. Looked up from germline, CDR1 is LGHNT and CDR2 is FRNRAP. CDR3 length: 14 amino acids. After removal of 5 bases from V and 8 bases from J, the junction contained 7 bases not matched to a gene. Here the CDR3 reads CASGPGDRVYEQFF. The CDR3 DNA reads as TGTGCTAGTGGTCCGGGGGACAGGGTCTATGAGCAGTTCTTC.

The chain joins TRBV18 to TRBJ2-7; TRBD1 aligns across 8 bases. Trimming took 3 bases from V and 6 from J; bases not matched to a gene: 10. Germline CDR1 KGHSH, CDR2 LQKENI. This CDR3 has 15 amino acids. CDR3 sequence reads: CASSPLGQGRGEQYF. The DNA of the CDR3 is TGTGCCAGCTCACCCCTTGGACAGGGTCGGGGCGAGCAGTACTTC. Complete variable domain (other parts from reference TRBV18 and TRBJ2-7): NAGVMQNPRHLVRRRGQEARLRCSPMKGHSHVYWYRQLPEEGLKFMVYLQKENIIDESGMPKERFSAEFPKEGPSILRIQQVVRGDSAAYFCASSPLGQGRGEQYFGPGTRLTVT.

The chain carries TRBV7-2 and TRBJ2-4; possibly TRBD2 for D (5 bases). This CDR3 is built from 13 residues. Germline CDR1 SGHTA, CDR2 FQGNSA. Trimming cost V 2 bases and J 6 bases, with 8 bases left between them. CDR3 DNA: TGTGCCAGCAGCTTAACCCGGGGAAACATTCAGTACTTC. Translated: CASSLTRGNIQYF. Full variable domain (rest looked up from reference TRBV7-2 and TRBJ2-4): GAGVSQSPSNKVTEKGKDVELRCDPISGHTALYWYRQSLGQGLEFLIYFQGNSAPDKSGLPSDRFSAERTGGSVSTLTIQRTQQEDSAVYLCASSLTRGNIQYFGAGTRLSVL.

The V call is TRBV2, the J call TRBJ1-6, with 9 bases matching TRBD1. CDR1 is SNHLY, CDR2 FYNNEI, per germline. There are 16 residues in the CDR3. The junction had 12 bases not matched to a gene; V was cut back by 5 bases and J by 10 bases. The CDR3 coding sequence is TGTGCCAGCAGTTCTGGGACAGGGTCGGGGAAGTCACCCCTCCACTTT. As protein: CASSSGTGSGKSPLHF.

The rearrangement links TRBV5-1 to TRBJ1-3; maybe TRBD1 (5 bases). V lost 4 bases, J lost 8 bases, and 16 bases lay in between. The CDR3 covers 14 residues. Germline CDR1 SGHRS, CDR2 YFSETQ. The CDR3 coding sequence is TGCGCCAGCAGCCCGCTCGGGGGTGAAGACACCATATATTTT. It encodes CASSPLGGEDTIYF.

The chain carries TRBV14 and TRBJ2-2; 8 bases fit TRBD1. With V trimmed by 2 bases and J by 4 bases, 9 bases remained unmatched. CDR3 length equals 17 residues. Germline V lookup: CDR1 SGHDN, CDR2 FVKESK. The CDR3 region is CASSQFTGTGFTGELFF. The CDR3 DNA sequence: TGTGCCAGCAGCCAATTCACCGGGACAGGATTCACCGGGGAGCTGTTTTTT.

The chain carries TRBV7-9 and TRBJ2-3, with a possible D match to TRBD1 (5 bases). The germline V and J ends were trimmed by 2 bases and 1 base, with 13 bases remaining between them. Germline CDR1 SEHNR, CDR2 FQNEAQ (reference sequence). The CDR3 contains 16 residues. In DNA form, the CDR3 reads TGTGCCAGCAGCTTAAGGGGCCAGGGCCGCACAGATACGCAGTATTTT. It yields the protein CASSLRGQGRTDTQYF. Looking up the rest from reference TRBV7-9 and TRBJ2-3 gives the full variable domain: DTGVSQNPRHKITKRGQNVTFRCDPISEHNRLYWYRQTLGQGPEFLTYFQNEAQLEKSRLLSDRFSAERPKGSFSTLEIQRTEQGDSAMYLCASSLRGQGRTDTQYFGPGTRLTVL.

V and J are TRBV25-1 and TRBJ2-1, with a possible D match to TRBD2 (6 bases). Trimming removed 4 bases at V and 4 bases at J, with 20 bases between. Germline V gives CDR1 MGHDK, CDR2 SYGVNS. The CDR3 covers 17 residues. The CDR3 loop is CASSGPSRGAFYNEQFF. DNA of the CDR3: TGTGCCAGCAGTGGTCCTTCGCGGGGAGCTTTTTACAATGAGCAGTTCTTC. The full variable domain, completed using reference TRBV25-1 and TRBJ2-1, is EADIYQTPRYLVIGTGKKITLECSQTMGHDKMYWYQQDPGMELHLIHYSYGVNSTEKGDLSSESTVSRIRTEHFPLTLESARPSHTSQYLCASSGPSRGAFYNEQFFGPGTRLTVL.

The chain has TRBV2 and TRBJ2-7; the match to TRBD2 covers 8 bases. V dropped 6 bases and J dropped 6; count of bases not matched to a gene: 16. CDR1 is SNHLY and CDR2 is FYNNEI in the germline V gene. The CDR3 length is 16 residues. The CDR3 bases are TGTGCCAGCAGCGAAAGTGTGGCGGGGGGCACCACCGAGCAGTACTTC. Its protein is CASSESVAGGTTEQYF.

The V call is TRBV4-3, the J call TRBJ2-6, with 7 nucleotides matching TRBD2. After removal of 4 bases from V and 5 bases from J, the junction contained 2 bases not matched to a gene. CDR1 and CDR2 (germline): LGHNA, YSLEER. This CDR3 contains 14 residues. This chain's CDR3 is CASSPGRRANVLTF. CDR3 nucleotide sequence: TGCGCCAGCAGCCCCGGGAGGCGGGCCAACGTCCTGACTTTC.

This clone was seen once. The V and J genes are TRBV6-5 and TRBJ1-1, with D maybe TRBD1 (5 bases). This CDR3 has 13 amino acids. Germline-derived CDR1 and CDR2 are MNHEY and SVGAGI. V was clipped by 9 bases and J by 1 base, with 12 bases between them. The CDR3 loop reads CASSIRGNTEAFF. CDR3 nucleotide sequence: TGTGCCAGTTCAATTAGGGGGAACACTGAAGCTTTCTTT.

The gene calls are TRBV7-8 and TRBJ2-1, with a tentative D call TRBD2 (7 bases). This CDR3 comprises 16 residues. The V end was cut by 1 base, the J end by 5 bases, with 15 bases between. Germline V gene sequence: CDR1 SGHVS, CDR2 FQNEAQ. In DNA form, the CDR3 reads TGTGCCAGCAGCTTAGGAGGGAGGGGGGCCCACAATGAGCAGTTCTTC. It encodes CASSLGGRGAHNEQFF. The full variable domain, rest sourced from reference TRBV7-8 and TRBJ2-1, is GAGVSQSPRYKVAKRGQDVALRCDPISGHVSLFWYQQALGQGPEFLTYFQNEAQLDKSGLPSDRFFAERPEGSVSTLKIQRTQQEDSAVYLCASSLGGRGAHNEQFFGPGTRLTVL.

The V gene is TRBV28, the J gene TRBJ1-6; TRBD1 is a possible D gene (5 bases). CDR3 length: 16 amino acids. The V and J ends lost 4 bases and 8 bases respectively, with 18 bases between them. Germline CDR1 MDHEN, CDR2 SYDVKM. CDR3 sequence (DNA): TGTGCCAGCAGTTCCCTTCGGTCAGGGTCGGATTCACCCCTCCACTTT. Its translation: CASSSLRSGSDSPLHF.

The chain combines TRBV5-1 with TRBJ2-4; tentative D call: TRBD1 (6 bases). The CDR3 covers 16 residues. Germline CDR1 reads SGHRS; CDR2 reads YFSETQ. V was shortened by 4 bases and J by 1 base, with 15 bases between the two germline ends. The DNA for the CDR3 is TGCGCCAGCAGCACTGGGACACGGGCGGCCAAAAACATTCAGTACTTC. It specifies CASSTGTRAAKNIQYF.

The chain employs TRBV5-1 and TRBJ1-4, with 7 bases fitting TRBD1. The germline CDR1 and CDR2 sequences are SGHRS and YFSETQ. The junction had 0 bases not matched to a gene; V was cut back by 0 bases and J by 4 bases. This CDR3 has 14 residues. This CDR3 is CASSLGQGNEKLFF. CDR3 nucleotides: TGCGCCAGCAGCTTGGGACAGGGTAATGAAAAACTGTTTTTT.

This clone was observed a few times. The chain combines TRBV10-1 with TRBJ2-7; 10 nucleotides agree with TRBD1. V dropped 3 bases and J dropped 12; count of bases not matched to a gene: 8. Germline V gives CDR1 WNHNN, CDR2 SYGVQD (reference sequence). The CDR3 length is 13 residues. The CDR3, as DNA: TGCGCCAGCAGTGAATCCGGGACAGGGGTTACGTACTTC. This translates into CASSESGTGVTYF.

V usage is TRBV5-6 and J usage is TRBJ1-1; the match to TRBD1 covers 7 bases. After removal of 4 bases from V and 3 bases from J, the junction contained 12 bases not matched to a gene. This CDR3 is 16 amino acids long. CDR1 is SGHDT, CDR2 YYEEEE, per germline. CDR3 loop: CASSVYRGSMDTEAFF. DNA of the CDR3: TGTGCCAGCAGCGTATACAGGGGTTCGATGGACACTGAAGCTTTCTTT.

This clone was observed a single time. This chain links TRBV12-3 or TRBV12-4 with TRBJ1-2, with 7 nucleotides matching TRBD1. CDR3 length: 13 amino acids. J was trimmed by 4 bases and V by 10 bases; bases with no gene match: 9. CDR3 region: CATFHRGPYGYTF. CDR3 bases: TGTGCCACCTTCCACAGGGGACCCTATGGCTACACCTTC.

V is TRBV7-2 and J is TRBJ2-1, with 10 bases fitting TRBD1. Germline loops: CDR1 SGHTA, CDR2 FQGNSA. J lost 6 bases, V lost 1 base, and 6 bases had no gene match. The CDR3 contains 16 residues. The CDR3 DNA is TGTGCCAGCAGCTTAGAGGCTAGGACAGGGGGCAATGAGCAGTTCTTC. Translation gives CASSLEARTGGNEQFF.

The V gene is TRBV4-3, the J gene TRBJ1-2; D might be TRBD1 (6 bases). The CDR3 is made up of 16 amino acids. The germline CDR1 and CDR2 sequences are LGHNA and YSLEER. Trimming pared 0 bases from V and 8 bases from J, leaving 19 bases between. The CDR3 sequence: CASSQDRGIGRRGYTF. The CDR3 nucleotides read TGCGCCAGCAGCCAAGATAGGGGGATAGGCAGGCGGGGCTACACCTTC.

The chain joins TRBV7-2 to TRBJ1-2; possibly TRBD1 for D (5 bases). Trimming cost V 0 bases and J 1 base, with 9 bases left between them. Germline CDR1 SGHTA, CDR2 FQGNSA. CDR3 length: 15 amino acids. The chain's CDR3 is CASSLAPGHNYGYTF. The CDR3 nucleotides are TGTGCCAGCAGCTTAGCCCCCGGACATAACTATGGCTACACCTTC.

V is TRBV6-5 and J is TRBJ2-5, with D possibly matching TRBD1 (9 bases). V lost 6 bases and J lost 9, with 23 bases in between. CDR3 length equals 15 residues. The germline CDR1 and CDR2 sequences are MNHEY and SVGAGI. The CDR3 region has the DNA TGTGCCAGCAGCCGCCCGGGACAGGGACTAGGGGCCCAGTACTTC. Its translation: CASSRPGQGLGAQYF.